This record covers a single TCR beta chain. This clone's antigen is unknown. No much larger clone exists at a distance of one base, and base qualities are not known. The data were obtained in a study of blood T cell repertoires in COVID-19 (dated by TCRdb to about 2020). The study in broad terms: The collaborator samples originated in the United States, Italy and Spain and spanned the acute and convalescent phases of COVID-19. Where available, HLA class I and class II types were taken from metadata supplied by the sample provider and were not determined by assay-based typing. The material from the prospective study consisted of cDNA or gDNA derived from T cells, B-cell-depleted T cells, or PBMCs. Samples came from the ongoing ImmuneRACE study (first 160 participants) plus 1,254 subjects from 6 global collaborators. The repertoires were made available in a free public database intended to serve as a resource for research on the immune response to SARS-CoV-2. Deeply sampled blood TCRbeta repertoires from subjects exposed to, actively infected with, or recovered from COVID-19 were included in the dataset. A de-identified subject ID, COVID-19 status, age in years and sex were almost always included in the sample metadata. On the study overall, not on this receptor specifically: Clinical and demographic metadata were provided uncurated, with the amount varying by source and participant.

Looking up the germline V gene yields CDR1 SGHDT and CDR2 YYEEEE. Relative to germline, V is 0 bases shorter and J is 5 bases shorter, with 15 bases between their ends. From the cysteine through the phenylalanine, the CDR3 covers 16 amino acids. CDR3 DNA only is kept here, 48 bases in frame from base 1. Each collaborating institution followed its own protocols to collect whole blood in K2EDTA tubes. Collaborator samples were shipped for TCRbeta analysis as frozen whole blood, isolated PBMCs, or DNA extracted from either sample type. TCRbeta CDR3 regions were amplified from genomic DNA by means of the immunoSEQ Assay, a bias-controlled multiplex PCR. Processing in the source paper ran as follows. Within the assay, amplification of reference gene primers was used to estimate how many nucleated cells each sample contained. Sequence reads were collapsed and filtered to measure the absolute abundance of every unique TCRbeta CDR3 rearrangement. For each sample, productive Simpson clonality was calculated by taking the square root of Simpson's diversity index across productive rearrangements. In its TCRdb copy, this immuneACCESS table keeps in-frame sequences only and misses some clones. Where compared with another copy, unresolved V genes explain less than half of these, and the others have no known cause. V and J calls and clone size come straight from that table; D and trimming were deduced from the DNA. The sample table records approximately 150,000 clones; 75% to 90% of these occur just once. The ten biggest clones cover about 2% of the sample.

The TCR sequence derives from a man in his 70s with acute or convalescent COVID-19. The sequencing sample was made of peripheral blood. The chain uses TRBV5-6 and TRBJ2-1; the D gene assignment is ambiguous. CDR3 reads: CASSLVRVNPNNEQFF. At the DNA level, the sequence is TGTGCCAGCAGCTTGGTACGGGTAAATCCGAACAATGAGCAGTTCTTC.